The 31 T cell receptor beta chains presented below share a single source sample, sequenced in a study of T cells in Graves' hyperthyroidism and ophthalmopathy. Amplified TCR beta CDR3 regions came from RNA transcripts. The HTBI primer set was used in a first-round RT-PCR of the TCR CDR3. TCRdb reprocessed the multiplex PCR reads via MiXCR and lists one record per CDR3 protein. The sample consists of 400,000 to 550,000 distinct CDR3 sequences, roughly an eighth of them appearing once. Sequencing used blood. The receptors stem from a woman between 18 and 29 years old with Graves' hyperthyroidism.

This clonotype was seen ten or more times. The J gene is TRBJ1-3, the V gene TRBV2; 7 bases map to TRBD1. Germline CDR1 reads SNHLY; CDR2 reads FYNNEI. Trimming took 6 bases from V and 2 from J; bases not matched to a gene: 4. The CDR3 is made up of 14 amino acids. The chain's CDR3 is CASRADRAGNTIYF. The DNA for the CDR3 is TGTGCCAGCAGGGCCGACAGGGCTGGAAACACCATATATTTT.

This chain connects TRBV6-5 to TRBJ2-1, with TRBD2 matching 9 bases. The V and J ends lost 4 bases and 7 bases, in that order; junction bases with no gene match: 2. Germline V gives CDR1 MNHEY, CDR2 SVGAGI. This CDR3 region has 13 residues. CDR3 residues: CASSWSGRNEQFF. In nucleotides, the CDR3 is TGTGCCAGCAGTTGGAGCGGGAGGAATGAGCAGTTCTTC.

This clonotype was counted only a few times. The gene calls are TRBV24-1 and TRBJ1-3, with a tentative D call TRBD1 (6 bases). The CDR3 contains 15 residues. V was trimmed by 9 bases and J by 0 bases, leaving 14 bases between them. CDR1 KGHDR and CDR2 SFDVKD come from the germline V gene. The CDR3 loop is CATLLQGISGNTIYF. The DNA for the CDR3 is TGTGCCACCTTATTACAGGGTATCTCTGGAAACACCATATATTTT.

This clonotype showed up just a few times. A much larger clonotype is one base distant, so this may be a read error. V is TRBV6-1 and J is TRBJ1-5, with D uncertain. This CDR3 has 17 amino acids. Germline V gives CDR1 MNHNS, CDR2 SASEGT. V gave up 5 bases and J gave up 0 bases, with 17 bases separating them. The CDR3 nucleotides read TGTGCCAGCAGTCCCGACGACAAGGCTCATAGCAATCAGCCCCAGCATTTT. As protein: CASSPDDKAHSNQPQHF.

This clonotype was seen at least ten times. At one end, the junction sequence differs from germline, possibly due to a read error. J is TRBJ2-5 and V is TRBV27, with a possible D match to TRBD2 (5 bases). Germline CDR1 reads MNHEY; CDR2 reads SMNVEV (reference sequence). The CDR3 contains 15 residues. The CDR3 DNA follows: TGTGCCAACAGTTTAGCGACGGAGATTCAAGAGACCCAGTACTTC. As protein: CANSLATEIQETQYF.

This clonotype was counted ten times or more. This rearrangement joins TRBV27 to TRBJ2-3, with D maybe TRBD2 (5 bases). V was trimmed by 6 bases and J by 0 bases, leaving 19 bases between them. Germline CDR1 reads MNHEY; CDR2 reads SMNVEV (reference sequence). This CDR3 has 17 amino acids. The CDR3: CASSLRAVRTSTDTQYF. The CDR3 DNA reads as TGTGCCAGCAGCTTACGAGCAGTTCGGACTAGCACAGATACGCAGTATTTT.

This clonotype was counted many times. This chain uses TRBV3-1 with TRBJ1-2; D possibly corresponds to TRBD1 (6 bases). The V end lost 2 bases, the J end lost 5 bases, and 18 bases lay between the germline ends. The CDR3 sequence is 16 residues long. Germline loops: CDR1 LGHDT, CDR2 YNNKEL (reference sequence). The DNA of the CDR3 is TGTGCCAGCAGCCAACCTGGGGGCGCAAGTATATATGGCTACACCTTC. Its protein is CASSQPGGASIYGYTF.

This sequence joins TRBV9 and TRBJ2-2; D may be TRBD1 (6 bases). Germline V gives CDR1 SGDLS, CDR2 YYNGEE. With 0 bases removed from V and 0 bases from J, the gap between germline ends came to 9 bases. The CDR3 extends over 16 amino acids. Written as DNA, the CDR3 is TGTGCCAGCAGCGTAGAGGGACAAGCGAACACCGGGGAGCTGTTTTTT. It translates to CASSVEGQANTGELFF. Drawing the rest from reference TRBV9 and TRBJ2-2, the complete variable domain is DSGVTQTPKHLITATGQRVTLRCSPRSGDLSVYWYQQSLDQGLQFLIQYYNGEERAKGNILERFSAQQFPDLHSELNLSSLELGDSALYFCASSVEGQANTGELFFGEGSRLTVL.

This clonotype showed up just once. The rearrangement joins TRBV19 to TRBJ1-2; weak D call: TRBD1 (6 bases). Germline V gene data show CDR1 as LNHDA and CDR2 as SQIVND (reference sequence). V gave up 3 bases and J gave up 4 bases, with 15 bases separating them. This CDR3 has 15 amino acids. The CDR3 loop reads CASSMIGTPSYGYTF. DNA of the CDR3: TGTGCCAGTAGTATGATCGGGACACCTTCCTATGGCTACACCTTC.

Only one count was recorded for this clonotype. The rearrangement joins TRBV6-1 to TRBJ2-1, with 10 bases aligning to TRBD2. Germline V gene lookup returns CDR1 MNHNS and CDR2 SASEGT. This CDR3 is 15 amino acids long. The trim removed 6 bases at V and 5 bases at J, leaving 7 bases unmatched. Here the CDR3 reads CASSGLADINNEQFF. The CDR3 nucleotides read TGTGCCAGCAGCGGACTAGCGGACATTAACAATGAGCAGTTCTTC.

V usage is TRBV10-1 and J usage is TRBJ2-7, with 8 bases lining up with TRBD1. CDR3 length: 12 amino acids. V gave up 7 bases and J gave up 5 bases; unmatched junction bases: 4. Germline V gives CDR1 WNHNN, CDR2 SYGVQD (reference sequence). CDR3 residues: CASMPRGHEQYV. In DNA, the CDR3 is TGCGCCAGCATGCCCAGGGGGCACGAGCAGTACGTC.

This clonotype occurred many times. The genes are TRBV2 and TRBJ2-5; 7 bases line up with TRBD1. Germline V gene sequence: CDR1 SNHLY, CDR2 FYNNEI. This CDR3 spans 13 amino acids. V trimming: 5 bases; J trimming: 2 bases; junction bases outside the gene matches: 2. Here the CDR3 DNA reads TGTGCCAGCAGTCAGGGACAGCAAGAGACCCAGTACTTC. It is translated as CASSQGQQETQYF.

Many counts were recorded for this clonotype. J is TRBJ1-2 and V is TRBV11-3; D is undetermined. Germline CDR1 and CDR2: SGHNT and YENEEA. V was pared by 2 bases and J by 4 bases, with 8 bases between. CDR3 length: 13 residues. This CDR3 reads CASSLNQAYGYTF. CDR3 nucleotide sequence: TGTGCCAGCAGCTTAAATCAGGCCTATGGCTACACCTTC.

In this sample, this clonotype turned up many times. The V and J genes are TRBV12-3 or TRBV12-4 and TRBJ1-1; D not resolved. CDR3 length equals 14 residues. Deletions cut 6 bases from V and 3 bases from J, with 14 bases between. Here the CDR3 DNA reads TGTGCCAGCAGCCCGCCCCGGGATGACACTGAAGCTTTCTTT. This translates into CASSPPRDDTEAFF.

V is TRBV30 and J is TRBJ1-2; 12 positions agree with TRBD1. Germline V CDR1 and CDR2: GTSNPN, SVGIG (reference sequence). CDR3 length: 15 residues. V dropped 5 bases and J dropped 7; count of bases not matched to a gene: 11. The CDR3 bases are TGTGCCTGGGGGGACAGGGGGCGCAACTCCCTTGGCTACACCTTC. Translated: CAWGDRGRNSLGYTF. The full variable domain, in which reference TRBV30 and TRBJ1-2 provide the parts outside the CDR3, is SQTIHQWPATLVQPVGSPLSLECTVEGTSNPNLYWYRQAAGRGLQLLFYSVGIGQISSEVPQNLSASRPQDRQFILSSKKLLLSDSGFYLCAWGDRGRNSLGYTFGSGTRLTVV.

The genes are TRBV10-1 and TRBJ1-1; D is ambiguous. The V gene's germline CDR1 is WNHNN and CDR2 SYGVQD (reference sequence). The CDR3 is made up of 13 amino acids. Deletions cut 4 bases from V and 1 base from J, with 7 bases between. This chain's CDR3 is CASSAQTNTEAFF. The DNA of the CDR3 is TGCGCCAGCAGTGCGCAGACGAACACTGAAGCTTTCTTT.

The V call is TRBV6-1, the J call TRBJ2-3; TRBD2 matches at 13 bases. After removal of 7 bases from V and 4 bases from J, the junction contained 11 bases not matched to a gene. The CDR3 has 17 amino acids. Germline CDR1 and CDR2: MNHNS and SASEGT. The CDR3 nucleotides are TGTGCCAGCATCCCCGTTCGGACTAGCGGGAGTGCAGATACGCAGTATTTT. The encoded protein is CASIPVRTSGSADTQYF.

This clonotype was observed many times. The chain uses TRBV5-1 and TRBJ1-1; possibly TRBD1 for D (6 bases). V was pared by 2 bases and J by 2 bases, with 13 bases between. The CDR3 has 15 residues. The germline V gene has CDR1 SGHRS and CDR2 YFSETQ. The CDR3 loop is CASSFEGGFNTEAFF. In nucleotides, the CDR3 is TGCGCCAGCAGCTTCGAGGGGGGTTTTAACACTGAAGCTTTCTTT.

This clonotype was detected ten times or more. This chain connects TRBV20-1 to TRBJ2-3; 8 bases are a match to TRBD2. This CDR3 comprises 15 residues. The ends lost 6 bases at V and 3 bases at J; junction bases unmatched: 11. Germline values: CDR1 DFQATT, CDR2 SNEGSKA (reference sequence). CDR3: CSATPGRGLTDTQYF. The CDR3 DNA is TGCAGTGCGACCCCCGGGAGGGGCTTGACAGATACGCAGTATTTT.

This rearrangement joins TRBV20-1 to TRBJ1-1, with D possibly being TRBD1 (6 bases). CDR3 length: 13 residues. Looked up from germline, CDR1 is DFQATT and CDR2 is SNEGSKA (reference sequence). Trimming removed 3 bases from V and 2 bases from J, with 10 bases in between. CDR3 sequence (DNA): TGCAGTGCTAGGAAGGACAGAAACACTGAAGCTTTCTTT. This encodes CSARKDRNTEAFF.

This clonotype was observed a handful of times. This may stem from a read error, because a much larger clone lies one nucleotide away. This chain's CDR3 is CASNFQDPASTDTQYF. In nucleotides, the CDR3 is TGTGCCAGCAATTTTCAGGACCCAGCTAGCACAGATACGCAGTATTTT. The chain carries TRBV12-3 or TRBV12-4 and TRBJ2-3; D unclear. There are 16 residues in the CDR3. Trimming removed 7 bases at V and 0 bases at J, with 17 bases between.

The chain recombines TRBV12-3 or TRBV12-4 with TRBJ1-1; D perhaps matches TRBD1 (6 bases). The V end was cut by 5 bases, the J end by 5 bases, with 15 bases between. The CDR3 extends over 14 amino acids. DNA for the CDR3: TGTGCCAGCAGTCCACAGGGACCTATAACTGAAGCTTTCTTT. It yields the protein CASSPQGPITEAFF.

This clonotype was counted ten times or more. The chain combines TRBV12-3 or TRBV12-4 with TRBJ2-7, with TRBD1 identical over 9 bases. This CDR3 has 15 amino acids. The V segment lost 1 base and the J segment 5 bases; nucleotides outside the gene matches: 6. The CDR3 DNA is TGTGCCAGCAGTTTAGTTGGGACAGGGTTGGACGAGCAGTACTTC. Translating gives CASSLVGTGLDEQYF.

This clonotype was counted ten times or more. This chain joins TRBV3-1 and TRBJ1-4; unclear D gene. The V and J ends lost 1 base and 8 bases respectively, with 17 bases between them. Germline V lookup: CDR1 LGHDT, CDR2 YNNKEL (reference sequence). The CDR3 runs 16 residues. In nucleotides, the CDR3 is TGTGCCAGCAGCCAAGGACTCGAGCGGCCTGGAGAAAAACTGTTTTTT. Protein sequence: CASSQGLERPGEKLFF. Together with reference TRBV3-1 and TRBJ1-4, the CDR3 gives the full variable domain: DTAVSQTPKYLVTQMGNDKSIKCEQNLGHDTMYWYKQDSKKFLKIMFSYNNKELIINETVPNRFSPKSPDKAHLNLHINSLELGDSAVYFCASSQGLERPGEKLFFGSGTQLSVL.

The rearrangement joins TRBV5-1 to TRBJ1-6; D may be TRBD1 (5 bases). V lost 4 bases and J lost 0, with 11 bases in between. Germline assignment: CDR1 SGHRS and CDR2 YFSETQ. The CDR3 loop spans 16 amino acids. This CDR3 is CASSLAGSSYNSPLHF. The DNA for the CDR3 is TGCGCCAGCAGCCTAGCAGGGAGCTCCTATAATTCACCCCTCCACTTT.

There are many counts of this clonotype. The chain joins TRBV12-3 or TRBV12-4 to TRBJ2-5; the match to TRBD2 covers 8 bases. This CDR3 has 13 residues. V lost 6 bases and J lost 5; bases outside the gene matches: 5. The CDR3 nucleotides read TGTGCCAGCAGACGACGGGGGGGGGAGACCCAGTACTTC. This codes for CASRRRGGETQYF.

This clonotype was recorded at least ten times. This chain joins TRBV2 and TRBJ2-7; D uncertain. Germline values: CDR1 SNHLY, CDR2 FYNNEI. The CDR3 has 13 residues. V was cut by 4 bases and J by 1 base, with 8 bases left in between. Here the CDR3 DNA reads TGTGCCAGCAGTGTTACAACTTCCTACGAGCAGTACGTC. It encodes CASSVTTSYEQYV.

This clonotype was observed at least ten times. The genes are TRBV2 and TRBJ2-5; D gene ambiguous. Germline loops: CDR1 SNHLY, CDR2 FYNNEI. The V end was cut by 4 bases, the J end by 1 base, with 7 bases between. The CDR3 runs 13 residues. The CDR3 DNA reads as TGTGCCAGCAGTGGAGCGCCCCAAGAGACCCAGTACTTC. It translates to CASSGAPQETQYF.

This clonotype came up many times. The V and J genes are TRBV6-1 and TRBJ2-2; D is unresolved. CDR1 is MNHNS and CDR2 is SASEGT in the germline V gene. V dropped 1 base and J dropped 2 bases, with 20 bases sitting between them. The CDR3 consists of 19 residues. Here the CDR3 reads CASSEVKGSLAINTGELFF. The CDR3 DNA sequence: TGTGCCAGCAGTGAAGTGAAAGGGTCTCTGGCGATAAACACCGGGGAGCTGTTTTTT.

This clonotype occurred a few times. The chain joins TRBV5-1 to TRBJ2-3, with D unclear. V was shortened by 10 bases and J by 0 bases, with 12 bases between the two germline ends. CDR1 and CDR2 from the germline V gene are SGHRS and YFSETQ. CDR3 length equals 13 residues. For the CDR3, the DNA is TGCGCCGTAAGGAGCAGAAGCACAGATACGCAGTATTTT. Residues: CAVRSRSTDTQYF.

There are many counts of this clonotype. The chain joins TRBV6-1 to TRBJ2-7; perhaps TRBD1 as D (6 bases). Trimming shortened V by 4 bases and J by 2 bases, and 12 bases separated the two germline ends. CDR1 and CDR2 (germline): MNHNS, SASEGT. The CDR3 length is 14 residues. CDR3 sequence: CASSVNRVAYEQYV. The CDR3 region has the DNA TGTGCCAGCAGTGTAAACAGGGTCGCCTACGAGCAGTACGTC.